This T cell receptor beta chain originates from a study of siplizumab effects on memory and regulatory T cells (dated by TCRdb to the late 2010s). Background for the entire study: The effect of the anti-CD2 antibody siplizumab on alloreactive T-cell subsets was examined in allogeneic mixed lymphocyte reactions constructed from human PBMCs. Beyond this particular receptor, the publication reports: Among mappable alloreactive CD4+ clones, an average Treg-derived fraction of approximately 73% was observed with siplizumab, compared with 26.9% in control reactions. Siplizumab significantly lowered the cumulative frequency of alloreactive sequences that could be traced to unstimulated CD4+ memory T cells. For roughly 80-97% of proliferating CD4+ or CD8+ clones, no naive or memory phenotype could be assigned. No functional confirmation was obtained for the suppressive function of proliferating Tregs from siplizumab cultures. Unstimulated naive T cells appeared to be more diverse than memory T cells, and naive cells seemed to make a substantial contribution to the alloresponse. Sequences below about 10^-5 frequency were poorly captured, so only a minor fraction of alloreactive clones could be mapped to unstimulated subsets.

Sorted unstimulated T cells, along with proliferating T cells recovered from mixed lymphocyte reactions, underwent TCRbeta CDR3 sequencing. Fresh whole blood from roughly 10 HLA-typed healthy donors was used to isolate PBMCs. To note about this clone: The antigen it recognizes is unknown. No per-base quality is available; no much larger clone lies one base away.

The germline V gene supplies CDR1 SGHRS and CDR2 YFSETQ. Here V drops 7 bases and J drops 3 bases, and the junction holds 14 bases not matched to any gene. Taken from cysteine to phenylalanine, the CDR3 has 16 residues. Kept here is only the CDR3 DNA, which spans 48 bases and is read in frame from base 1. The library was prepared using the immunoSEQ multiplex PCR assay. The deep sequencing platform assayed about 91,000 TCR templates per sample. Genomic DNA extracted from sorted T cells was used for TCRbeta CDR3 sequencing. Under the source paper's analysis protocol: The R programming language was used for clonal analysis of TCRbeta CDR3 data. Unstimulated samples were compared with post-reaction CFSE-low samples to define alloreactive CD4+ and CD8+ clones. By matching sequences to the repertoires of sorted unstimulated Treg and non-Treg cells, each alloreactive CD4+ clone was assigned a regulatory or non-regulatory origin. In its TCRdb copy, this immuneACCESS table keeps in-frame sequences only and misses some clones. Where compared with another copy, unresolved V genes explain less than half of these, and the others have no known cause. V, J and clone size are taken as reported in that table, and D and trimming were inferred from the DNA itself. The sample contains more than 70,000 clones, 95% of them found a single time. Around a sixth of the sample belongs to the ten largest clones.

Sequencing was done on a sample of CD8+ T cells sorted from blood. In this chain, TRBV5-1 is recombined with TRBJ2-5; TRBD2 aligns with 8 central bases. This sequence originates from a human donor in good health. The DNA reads TGCGCCAGCCGGGGCCTACGACTAGCGCGCGAAGAGACCCAGTACTTC. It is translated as CASRGLRLAREETQYF.